Sequencing of this T cell receptor beta chain was carried out in a study of shared clonotypes between healthy human individuals (dated by TCRdb to about 2020). About the full investigation: The cohort comprised a couple of women and a few men aged 18 to 49 years. Each donor's leukapheresis produced roughly between roughly 0.9 and 9 billion PBMCs. For each donor, CD4 naive and CD4 memory were each run on three plates, CD8 naive on two plates, and CD8 memory on one plate. To estimate repertoire size and how much clonotype sharing occurs between individuals, the study deeply sequenced the blood TCR repertoires of 4 to 6 healthy adults. To increase sequencing depth and limit assay-specific biases, different laboratories used diverse techniques to prepare libraries and sequence TCR repertoires.

Donors were healthy HIV-negative adults with no recently reported acute infections or vaccinations. Only Caucasian adults living in Nashville, Tennessee, USA were represented among the donors. CD4+ T cells were enriched by magnetic negative selection, after which naive cells were positively selected on CD45RA and the negative fraction was taken as the memory subset. Blood was obtained by leukapheresis, after which PBMCs were separated by Ficoll-Histopaque density gradient centrifugation and cryopreserved in liquid nitrogen vapor phase. Purity and quantity of every magnetically sorted T cell population were checked by analytical flow cytometry. From each sorted fraction, genomic DNA was isolated and quantified by UV absorbance on a Nanodrop 2000c. The CDR3 measures 15 amino acids from cysteine to phenylalanine. CDR3 DNA only is kept here, 45 bases in frame from base 1. V trim: 4 bases; J trim: 7 bases; unmatched bases: 4. CDR1 and CDR2 are drawn from the germline V gene: MNHNS, SASEGT.

The table lists this clone with a few counts. The specificity of this receptor is unknown. No base-level quality is on record; no much larger clone is a single base apart. Here is what the overall study found, with its caveats: Based on pairwise subsampling, the degree of clonotype sharing among donors was expected to be affected by sequencing depth. The genetic and exposure-history diversity represented was limited by the small number of donors. Compared with non-shared clonotypes, the clonotypes found in all four sorted-subset donors had higher generation probabilities. Sampling was limited to blood, and TCR repertoires in tissue likely differ from TCR repertoires in blood. Even with the large sequencing depth, rarefaction of the sorted-subset datasets indicated that sequencing was incomplete. Naive subsets generally had larger estimated clonotype richness than memory subsets did. About 5% of naive CD4, approximately 3.7% of naive CD8, about 2.1% of memory CD4, and about 0.4% of memory CD8 clonotypes were shared across several donors.

TCR CDR3 regions were amplified from genomic DNA by multiplex PCR using the deep immunoSEQ assay. Genomic DNA extracted from each cell subset was distributed evenly over all wells of several immunoSEQ 96-well plates, and each plate served as one replicate. Each replicate PCR for sorted subsets received around 210 ng genomic DNA, equal to about 30,000 T cell genomes. Purified libraries were measured with a Qubit 3.0 fluorometer, size-checked on a Bioanalyzer 2100, and measured again with the KAPA Library Quantification kit. Each immunoSEQ 96-well plate was sequenced on its own single-read 150-cycle Illumina NextSeq 550 flow cell. The paper's data handling went like this. The immunoSEQ output contained only junctional sequences without quality scores, so filtering could not match that applied to full-length reads. Sequences were annotated with PyIR, a Python wrapper for IgBLAST v1.9, and V/J genes and CDR3 were assigned using IMGT germline references. Reads with weak V/J assignments (E-value above 1e-6), missing CDR3, stop codons, out-of-frame junctions, or ambiguous translated residues were removed. V3J clonotypes were defined as sequences sharing the same inferred V gene, J gene, and CDR3 amino acid sequence. The percentage overlap between two repertoires was calculated by dividing the number of shared unique clonotypes by the size of the smaller repertoire. RTK rarefaction, the Chao1 estimator, and Recon v2.1 estimates of unobserved clonotypes were used to assess repertoire richness. OLGA was used to compute generation probabilities for all TCRbeta clonotypes that the gDNA method yielded from a handful of donors. Not all clones reach the TCRdb copy of this immuneACCESS table, which keeps in-frame sequences only. Checked studies attribute under half of the gap to unresolved V genes and leave the rest unexplained. Clone size and the V and J calls come from that table; the DNA yielded D and trimming. This sample holds about 1 million clones; about 75% were observed only once. The ten largest make up approximately 1.5% of the sample.

The chain couples TRBV6-1 to TRBJ1-6, with 10 bases matching TRBD1. The receptor was derived from a man aged 18 to 29 in good health. Sequencing was performed on memory CD4+ T cells sorted from blood. This specimen's cell subset or site label, interpreted: CD45RA-negative fraction. The CDR3 region: CASSVSGQGNSPLHF. The sequenced DNA: TGTGCCAGCAGTGTATCGGGACAGGGGAATTCACCCCTCCACTTT.